One and the same sample provided the 9 T cell receptor beta chains below, sequenced in a study of response to subunit inactivated influenza vaccine. TCRdb processed the RT-PCR reads anew with MiXCR; each CDR3 protein has one entry. The sample contains around 300,000 distinct CDR3 sequences, around 22% of which appear only once. Sequenced material: PBMCs from blood, taken less than 22 months after vaccination. The receptors were gathered from a man in his fifties or sixties who received an inactivated influenza vaccine.

This clonotype has only one observation. V and J are TRBV12-3 or TRBV12-4 and TRBJ2-3; 9 nucleotides line up with TRBD2. The ends lost 0 bases at V and 6 bases at J; junction bases unmatched: 4. The CDR3 consists of 15 residues. The CDR3 here is CASSLAGLASDTQYF. DNA for the CDR3: TGTGCCAGCAGTTTAGCGGGACTAGCCTCTGATACGCAGTATTTT.

This clonotype has just a few counts. V usage is TRBV5-6 and J usage is TRBJ1-5, with D perhaps matching TRBD1 (5 bases). The CDR3 covers 16 residues. Trimming took off 3 bases at V and 7 bases at J, with 20 bases between the two ends. CDR1 is SGHDT and CDR2 is YYEEEE in the germline V gene. The CDR3: CASSSMLSIGAQPQHF. In DNA form, the CDR3 reads TGTGCCAGCAGCTCAATGTTATCTATCGGGGCCCAGCCCCAGCATTTT.

This clonotype was seen only a few times. This chain connects TRBV29-1 to TRBJ2-1; 11 positions agree with TRBD2. V shed 0 bases and J 3 bases; nucleotides not matched to a gene: 13. Germline assignment: CDR1 SQVTM and CDR2 ANQGSEA. CDR3 length: 19 amino acids. The CDR3 DNA follows: TGCAGCGTTGAAGATAGAGTGGTTAGCGGGAGGGCCGGCTACAATGAGCAGTTCTTC. This codes for CSVEDRVVSGRAGYNEQFF.

This clonotype occurred once. The chain employs TRBV20-1 and TRBJ1-5; 8 bases agree with TRBD1. From germline, CDR1 is DFQATT and CDR2 SNEGSKA (reference sequence). The CDR3 consists of 15 residues. The J segment lost 2 bases and the V segment lost 2 bases, leaving 5 bases of the junction unmatched. CDR3 amino acids: CSARQGAFGNQPQHF. In DNA, the CDR3 is TGCAGTGCTAGACAGGGGGCGTTTGGCAATCAGCCCCAGCATTTT.

The chain joins TRBV12-3 or TRBV12-4 to TRBJ1-5; D remains unclear. Trimming pared 5 bases from V and 5 bases from J, leaving 10 bases between. The CDR3 contains 13 residues. The CDR3 sequence is CASSPDAHQPQHF. CDR3 coding DNA: TGTGCCAGCAGTCCCGACGCTCATCAGCCCCAGCATTTT.

This sequence joins TRBV11-2 and TRBJ1-1, with D tentatively TRBD1 (5 bases). The V gene lost 5 bases and the J gene lost 0 bases, with 16 bases spanning the gap. The CDR3 has 16 amino acids. CDR1 and CDR2 (germline): SGHAT, FQNNGV. The chain's CDR3 is CASSHSRQTLNTEAFF. CDR3 coding DNA: TGTGCCAGCAGCCACTCGCGACAGACACTGAACACTGAAGCTTTCTTT. The full variable domain, in which reference TRBV11-2 and TRBJ1-1 provide the parts outside the CDR3, is EAGVAQSPRYKIIEKRQSVAFWCNPISGHATLYWYQQILGQGPKLLIQFQNNGVVDDSQLPKDRFSAERLKGVDSTLKIQPAKLEDSAVYLCASSHSRQTLNTEAFFGQGTRLTVV.

This chain joins TRBV6-5 and TRBJ1-1, with a possible D match to TRBD1 (6 bases). CDR1 is MNHEY and CDR2 is SVGAGI in the germline V gene. V was clipped by 3 bases and J by 11 bases, with 13 bases between them. CDR3 length equals 12 residues. As DNA, the CDR3 is TGTGCCAGCAGTTATGCCAGGGGTGCCGCTTTCTTT. Translated, it gives CASSYARGAAFF.

This clonotype was detected a few times. This CDR3 is CASTWGYNQPQHF. The CDR3 DNA follows: TGTGCCAGCACCTGGGGGTACAATCAGCCCCAGCATTTT. The V gene is TRBV28, the J gene TRBJ1-5; D is perhaps TRBD1 (5 bases). Germline lookup yields CDR1 MDHEN and CDR2 SYDVKM. The V gene lost 7 bases and the J gene lost 3 bases, with 10 bases spanning the gap. CDR3 size: 13 residues.

In its sample, this clonotype was seen many times. V usage is TRBV4-2 and J usage is TRBJ1-5; a weak D match, TRBD1 (6 bases). This CDR3 is built from 15 residues. Germline V gene lookup returns CDR1 LGHNA and CDR2 YNFKEQ. V was shortened by 2 bases and J by 4 bases, with 12 bases between the two germline ends. The CDR3 nucleotides read TGTGCCAGCAGCCAACTTGGGCAGGGGAATCAGCCCCAGCATTTT. Translation: CASSQLGQGNQPQHF.